Presented here are 4 T cell receptor beta chains from one specimen sequenced in a study of long-term antiretroviral therapy in people with HIV. Researchers ran immunoSEQ v3.0 at survey level. Measured with immunoSEQ multiplex PCR; TCRdb has only the in-frame clones, and not every one. Altogether about 5,600 clones are present, about 77% being singletons, with the ten largest covering 9.5% to 13%. The material sequenced was unsorted PBMCs, taken 1.8 years before starting antiretroviral therapy. The source is a man in his forties or fifties with HIV.

This rearrangement joins TRBV4-3 to TRBJ2-7; D gene unclear. Germline values: CDR1 LGHNA, CDR2 YSLEER. The CDR3 length is 13 residues. Trimming shortened V by 0 bases and J by 3 bases, and 6 bases separated the two germline ends. CDR3 protein: CASSQDVGYEQYF. CDR3 coding DNA: TGCGCCAGCAGCCAAGACGTCGGCTACGAGCAGTACTTC.

The chain has TRBV7-2 and TRBJ1-3; unclear D gene. Germline V CDR1 and CDR2: SGHTA, FQGNSA. V was shortened by 3 bases and J by 4 bases, with 4 bases between the two germline ends. The length of the CDR3 is 12 residues. The CDR3 nucleotides read TGTGCCAGCAGCTTTGAGGGAAACACCATATATTTT. Protein: CASSFEGNTIYF.

The gene calls are TRBV28 and TRBJ2-1, with a tentative D call TRBD2 (7 bases). Germline V lookup: CDR1 MDHEN, CDR2 SYDVKM. This CDR3 has 14 residues. V was clipped by 6 bases and J by 7 bases, with 16 bases between them. CDR3: CASREGGAKNEQFF. CDR3 coding DNA: TGTGCCAGCAGGGAGGGGGGGGCGAAGAATGAGCAGTTCTTC.

The count of this clone is one. The J gene is TRBJ1-4, the V gene TRBV5-4, with D tentatively TRBD1 (5 bases). The CDR3 totals 14 residues. V gave up 9 bases and J gave up 8 bases, with 20 bases separating them. Germline CDR1 and CDR2: SGHNT and YYREEE (reference sequence). CDR3 sequence: CATRTDGPGEKLFF. The CDR3 nucleotides are TGTGCCACCAGGACGGACGGCCCAGGGGAAAAACTGTTTTTT.